This T cell receptor (beta chain) is drawn from a study of T cell responses to AZD1222 COVID-19 vaccine. Sequenced by immunoSEQ multiplex PCR; TCRdb stores in-frame clones only, minus some. The data show some 69,000 clones, about 80% seen once. General observations from the study: Reportedly, nearly half of unique spike TCRs recognized epitopes outside B.1.351/B.1.1.7 mutations. With two AZD1222 doses given, Spike-specific TCR breadth and depth both rose. Mostly white British, mostly female donors; authors suggested clonal diversity may be underestimated. At 160-218 and 743-854, vaccine-associated CD4 TCRs were dominant, and they spanned spike.

A remark on this clone: Antigen specificity is unknown.

The CDR3 sequence is 15 residues long. V lost 3 bases to trimming and J lost 2 bases, with 12 bases between them. Germline V gene sequence: CDR1 SGDLS, CDR2 YYNGEE. This clonotype originated in an adult who received the AZD1222 COVID-19 vaccine. This rearrangement joins TRBV9 to TRBJ2-1; D perhaps matches TRBD2 (6 bases). The sample in question was peripheral blood, obtained 28 days after the second AZD1222 dose. CDR3 sequence reads: CASSARDSPYNEQFF. In nucleotides, the CDR3 is TGTGCCAGCAGCGCACGGGACTCCCCCTACAATGAGCAGTTCTTC.